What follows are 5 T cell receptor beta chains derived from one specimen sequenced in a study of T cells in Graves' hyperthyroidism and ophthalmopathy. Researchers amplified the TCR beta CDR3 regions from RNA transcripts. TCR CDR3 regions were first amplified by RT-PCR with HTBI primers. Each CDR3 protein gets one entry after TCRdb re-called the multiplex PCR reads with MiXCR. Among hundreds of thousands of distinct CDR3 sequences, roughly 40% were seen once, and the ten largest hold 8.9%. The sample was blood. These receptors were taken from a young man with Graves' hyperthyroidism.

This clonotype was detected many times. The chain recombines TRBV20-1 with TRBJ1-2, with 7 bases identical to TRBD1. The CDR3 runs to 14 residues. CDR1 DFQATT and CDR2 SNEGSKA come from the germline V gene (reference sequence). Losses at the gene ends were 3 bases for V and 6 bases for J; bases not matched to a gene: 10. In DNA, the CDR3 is TGCAGTGCTAGGCCACAGGGGCCCTCGGATGGCTACACCTTC. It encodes CSARPQGPSDGYTF.

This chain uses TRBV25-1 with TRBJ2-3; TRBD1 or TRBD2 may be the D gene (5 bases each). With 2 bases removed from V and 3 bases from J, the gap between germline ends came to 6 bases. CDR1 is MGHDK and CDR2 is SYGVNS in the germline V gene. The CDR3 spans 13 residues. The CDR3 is CASSEGGTDTQYF. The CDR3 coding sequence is TGTGCCAGCAGTGAAGGGGGAACAGATACGCAGTATTTT.

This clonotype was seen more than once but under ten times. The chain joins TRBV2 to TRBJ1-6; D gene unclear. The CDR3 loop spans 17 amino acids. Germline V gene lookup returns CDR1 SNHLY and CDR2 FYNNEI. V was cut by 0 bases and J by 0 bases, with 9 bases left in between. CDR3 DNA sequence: TGTGCCAGCAGTGAAGCGCGAGCCAACTCCTATAATTCACCCCTCCACTTT. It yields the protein CASSEARANSYNSPLHF.

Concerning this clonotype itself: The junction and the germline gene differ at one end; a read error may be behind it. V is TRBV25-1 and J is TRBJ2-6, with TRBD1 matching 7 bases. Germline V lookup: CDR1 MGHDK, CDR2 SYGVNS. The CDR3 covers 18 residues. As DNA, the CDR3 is TGTGCCAACAGTGAATGGCAAGACAGGGTGCCTGGGGCCAACGTCCTGACTTTC. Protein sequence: CANSEWQDRVPGANVLTF.

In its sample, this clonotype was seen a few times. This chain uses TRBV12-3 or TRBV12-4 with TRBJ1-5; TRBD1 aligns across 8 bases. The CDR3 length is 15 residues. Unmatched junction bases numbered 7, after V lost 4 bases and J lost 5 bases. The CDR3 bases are TGTGCCAGCAGTTCCGGACAGGGAAGGCATCAGCCCCAGCATTTT. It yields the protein CASSSGQGRHQPQHF.